A single sample is the source of the 16 T cell receptor beta chains below, sequenced in a study of T-cell reconstitution after alpha-beta-depleted transplantation in children. Researchers prepared the TCRbeta library using unique molecular identifiers, the study reports. In TCRdb, the PCR reads were re-called with MiXCR into one record per CDR3 protein. The table has about 250,000 distinct CDR3 sequences, about 24% seen once. Sequencing was performed on PBMCs, mostly from graft donor cells, taken 360 days after TCRalphabeta/CD19-depleted stem cell transplant. The receptors stem from a female patient younger than 10 who had a stem cell transplant for congenital amegakaryocytic thrombocytopenia, so the T cells may come from the graft donor.

This sequence joins TRBV7-2 and TRBJ2-6, with TRBD1 matching 8 bases. This CDR3 comprises 17 residues. In germline, CDR1 is SGHTA, CDR2 FQGNSA. Trimming took 2 bases from V and 0 from J; bases not matched to a gene: 3. CDR3: CASSLRQGSSGANVLTF. Here the CDR3 DNA reads TGTGCCAGCAGCTTACGACAGGGGAGCTCTGGGGCCAACGTCCTGACTTTC.

The V and J genes are TRBV5-1 and TRBJ1-1; D is perhaps TRBD1 (5 bases). Germline assignment: CDR1 SGHRS and CDR2 YFSETQ. The CDR3 is 14 amino acids. V lost 2 bases, J lost 1 base, and 9 bases lay in between. CDR3 nucleotide sequence: TGCGCCAGCAGCTTAATGACAGCGAACACTGAAGCTTTCTTT. This codes for CASSLMTANTEAFF.

This chain uses TRBV20-1 with TRBJ2-5; weak D call: TRBD1 (5 bases). With 0 bases removed from V and 5 bases from J, the gap between germline ends came to 13 bases. CDR1 DFQATT and CDR2 SNEGSKA come from the germline V gene (reference sequence). The CDR3 contains 14 residues. The CDR3 spells CSARDPGRQETQYF. The CDR3 DNA follows: TGCAGTGCTAGAGATCCAGGGCGCCAGGAGACCCAGTACTTC.

The chain is built from TRBV20-1 and TRBJ2-1, with TRBD2 matching 12 bases. The germline gives CDR1 DFQATT, CDR2 SNEGSKA (reference sequence). J was trimmed by 15 bases and V by 3 bases; bases with no gene match: 6. The CDR3 has 12 residues. The CDR3 here is CSARLLAGGLFF. The CDR3 DNA sequence: TGCAGTGCTAGGCTCCTAGCGGGGGGGCTGTTCTTC.

This clonotype was seen ten or more times. V is TRBV5-4 and J is TRBJ2-3; TRBD2 matches at 13 bases. Unmatched junction bases numbered 3, after V lost 2 bases and J lost 6 bases. The germline V gene encodes CDR1 SGHNT and CDR2 YYREEE (reference sequence). This CDR3 is built from 15 residues. The CDR3 region is CASSFRTSGSDTQYF. In nucleotides, the CDR3 is TGTGCCAGCAGCTTTAGGACTAGCGGGAGTGATACGCAGTATTTT.

This clonotype was recorded at least ten times. This rearrangement joins TRBV4-1 to TRBJ2-2; a possible D gene is TRBD2 (6 bases). Germline CDR1 is MGHRA and CDR2 is YSYEKL. The ends were cut back, 2 bases at V and 3 bases at J, with 28 bases in the middle. This CDR3 is 21 amino acids long. CDR3 in DNA: TGCGCCAGCAGCCAACCTGATCGAGCGGGCCCGCTTTTCCGGGACACCGGGGAGCTGTTTTTT. This sequence encodes CASSQPDRAGPLFRDTGELFF.

For this clonotype: A much larger clonotype is one base distant, so this may be a read error. The chain couples TRBV12-3 or TRBV12-4 to TRBJ2-1; 7 bases match TRBD2. This CDR3 contains 15 residues. The V gene end was trimmed by 5 bases and the J gene end by 3 bases; junction bases not matched to a gene: 7. CDR3 in DNA: TGTGCCAGCAGTCCGAGCGGGGAAAACTACAATGAGCAGTTCTTC. Translated, it gives CASSPSGENYNEQFF.

This sequence joins TRBV15 and TRBJ2-7; 8 bases match TRBD1. Trimming at V came to 5 bases and at J to 3 bases, leaving 3 bases not matched to a gene. CDR1 and CDR2 (germline): LNHNV, YYDKDF (reference sequence). The CDR3 is 13 amino acids. The CDR3 region has the DNA TGTGCCACCAGCCTAGGACAGGGCTACGAGCAGTACTTC. Protein product: CATSLGQGYEQYF.

This clonotype was found many times. The gene calls are TRBV29-1 and TRBJ2-5; D gene ambiguous. V lost 7 bases and J lost 5, with 17 bases in between. The germline V gene encodes CDR1 SQVTM and CDR2 ANQGSEA. This CDR3 spans 13 amino acids. The CDR3 sequence: CSARMTPRETQYF. The DNA of the CDR3 is TGCAGCGCTCGAATGACCCCCCGGGAGACCCAGTACTTC. The complete variable domain, with remaining parts taken from reference TRBV29-1 and TRBJ2-5, reads SAVISQKPSRDICQRGTSLTIQCQVDSQVTMMFWYRQQPGQSLTLIATANQGSEATYESGFVIDKFPISRPNLTFSTLTVSNMSPEDSSIYLCSARMTPRETQYFGPGTRLLVL.

This clonotype was recorded at least ten times. The CDR3 loop reads CASSRTAQETQYF. The CDR3 coding sequence is TGTGCCAGCAGTCGGACAGCCCAAGAGACCCAGTACTTC. This chain links TRBV12-3 or TRBV12-4 with TRBJ2-5; the D gene is possibly TRBD1 (6 bases). The V and J ends lost 5 bases and 1 base respectively, with 8 bases between them. This CDR3 contains 13 residues.

This chain joins TRBV28 and TRBJ2-1; D may be TRBD1 or TRBD2 (5 bases each). The length of the CDR3 is 13 residues. Germline V gives CDR1 MDHEN, CDR2 SYDVKM. V gave up 3 bases and J gave up 8 bases, with 11 bases separating them. CDR3 in amino acids: CASSFWGKDEQFF. The CDR3 bases are TGTGCCAGCAGTTTTTGGGGGAAGGATGAGCAGTTCTTC.

This rearrangement joins TRBV5-1 to TRBJ2-1, with D tentatively TRBD2 (6 bases). The CDR3 extends over 16 amino acids. The V gene lost 4 bases and the J gene lost 0 bases, with 14 bases spanning the gap. Germline-derived CDR1 and CDR2 are SGHRS and YFSETQ. CDR3 region: CASSIGGPSSYNEQFF. The CDR3 DNA sequence: TGCGCCAGCAGCATCGGGGGACCCAGCTCCTACAATGAGCAGTTCTTC.

The chain carries TRBV3-1 and TRBJ1-4; D is ambiguous. The V end was cut by 4 bases, the J end by 10 bases, with 10 bases between. The CDR3 loop spans 12 amino acids. Germline V lookup: CDR1 LGHDT, CDR2 YNNKEL (reference sequence). In DNA form, the CDR3 reads TGTGCCAGCAGCCTCGGGTCGGGAAAACTGTTTTTT. Translated, it gives CASSLGSGKLFF.

V is TRBV10-3 and J is TRBJ2-2, with D possibly TRBD1 on 5 matching bases. This CDR3 has 11 amino acids. Trimming shortened V by 11 bases and J by 6 bases, and 10 bases separated the two germline ends. Germline V gene lookup returns CDR1 ENHRY and CDR2 SYGVKD. DNA of the CDR3: TGTGCCTCAAGGGGTGCCGGGGAGCTGTTTTTT. Its translation: CASRGAGELFF.

This clonotype was recorded many times. The V call is TRBV20-1, the J call TRBJ1-6; D gene unclear. Trimming shortened V by 0 bases and J by 8 bases, and 11 bases separated the two germline ends. This CDR3 comprises 14 residues. Per the germline V gene, CDR1 is DFQATT and CDR2 is SNEGSKA (reference sequence). The CDR3 DNA follows: TGCAGTGCTAGAGACGCGGGTCGAGATTCACCCCTCCACTTT. Amino acid sequence: CSARDAGRDSPLHF.

The table lists this clonotype with a few counts. This chain connects TRBV6-5 to TRBJ2-3; 7 nucleotides align to TRBD2. The CDR3 runs to 15 residues. Per the germline V gene, CDR1 is MNHEY and CDR2 is SVGAGI. With 5 bases clipped from V and 1 base from J, the junction kept 6 bases outside the gene matches. As DNA, the CDR3 is TGTGCCAGCAGTGTACTAGCGTGGGGCACAGATACGCAGTATTTT. This gives the protein CASSVLAWGTDTQYF.